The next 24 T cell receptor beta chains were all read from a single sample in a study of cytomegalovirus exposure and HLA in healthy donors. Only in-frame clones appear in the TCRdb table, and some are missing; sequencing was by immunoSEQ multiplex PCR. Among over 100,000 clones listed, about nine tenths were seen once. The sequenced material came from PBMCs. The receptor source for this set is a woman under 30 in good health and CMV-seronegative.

This CDR3 reads CASSLVASGSYEQYF. The CDR3 DNA reads TGTGCCAGCAGCTTGGTGGCTAGCGGGAGCTACGAGCAGTACTTC. This chain joins TRBV7-2 and TRBJ2-7; 10 bases are shared with TRBD2. Germline CDR1 SGHTA, CDR2 FQGNSA. Unmatched junction bases numbered 5, after V lost 3 bases and J lost 3 bases. There are 15 residues in the CDR3.

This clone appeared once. Written as DNA, the CDR3 is TGCGCCAGCAGGTCTGACCCGGGTGGTGAGCAGTTCTTC. Translated: CASRSDPGGEQFF. The chain employs TRBV5-1 and TRBJ2-1; D remains unclear. CDR1 SGHRS and CDR2 YFSETQ come from the germline V gene. This CDR3 spans 13 amino acids. Between the trimmed V and J ends, which lost 5 bases and 9 bases, there was a span of 15 bases.

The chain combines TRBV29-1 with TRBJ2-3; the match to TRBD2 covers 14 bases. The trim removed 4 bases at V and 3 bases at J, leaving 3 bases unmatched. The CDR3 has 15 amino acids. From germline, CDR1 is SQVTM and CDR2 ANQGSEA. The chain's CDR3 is CSVAGTSGRTDTQYF. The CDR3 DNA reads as TGCAGCGTTGCCGGGACTAGCGGGAGAACAGATACGCAGTATTTT.

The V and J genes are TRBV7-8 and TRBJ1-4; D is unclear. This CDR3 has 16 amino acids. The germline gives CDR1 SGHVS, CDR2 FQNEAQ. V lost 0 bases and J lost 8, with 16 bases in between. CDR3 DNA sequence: TGTGCCAGCAGCTTAGCGCTAGGCTCACGAGTAGAAAAACTGTTTTTT. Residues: CASSLALGSRVEKLFF.

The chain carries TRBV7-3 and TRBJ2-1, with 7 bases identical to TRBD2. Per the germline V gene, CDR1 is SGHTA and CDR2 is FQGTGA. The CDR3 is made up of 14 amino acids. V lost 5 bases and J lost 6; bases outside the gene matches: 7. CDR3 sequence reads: CASSAGVGGNEQFF. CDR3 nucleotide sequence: TGTGCCAGCAGCGCGGGAGTGGGGGGCAATGAGCAGTTCTTC.

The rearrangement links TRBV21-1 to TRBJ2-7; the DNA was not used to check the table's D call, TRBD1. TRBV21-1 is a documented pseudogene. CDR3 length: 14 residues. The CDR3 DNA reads TGTGCCAGCAGCAACCCCCAGGGTTGGGACGAGCAGTACTTC. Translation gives CASSNPQGWDEQYF.

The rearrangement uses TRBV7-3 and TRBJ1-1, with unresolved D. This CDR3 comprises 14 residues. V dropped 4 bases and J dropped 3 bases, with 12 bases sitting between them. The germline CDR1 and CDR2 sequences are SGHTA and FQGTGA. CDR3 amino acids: CASSSAPQDTEAFF. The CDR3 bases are TGTGCCAGCAGCTCCGCTCCCCAGGACACTGAAGCTTTCTTT.

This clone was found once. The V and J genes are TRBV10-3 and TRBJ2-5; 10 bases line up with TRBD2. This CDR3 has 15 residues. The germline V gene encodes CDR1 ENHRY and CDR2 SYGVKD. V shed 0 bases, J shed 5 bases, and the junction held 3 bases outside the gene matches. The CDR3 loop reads CAISESPSGSETQYF. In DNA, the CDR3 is TGTGCCATCAGTGAGTCGCCTAGCGGGAGTGAGACCCAGTACTTC.

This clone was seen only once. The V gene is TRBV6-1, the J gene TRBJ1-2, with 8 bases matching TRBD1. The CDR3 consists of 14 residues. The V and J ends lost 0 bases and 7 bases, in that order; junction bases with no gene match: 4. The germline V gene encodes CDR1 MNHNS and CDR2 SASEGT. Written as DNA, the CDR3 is TGTGCCAGCAGTGAAGCGGAGGGGACAGGTGGCTACACCTTC. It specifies CASSEAEGTGGYTF.

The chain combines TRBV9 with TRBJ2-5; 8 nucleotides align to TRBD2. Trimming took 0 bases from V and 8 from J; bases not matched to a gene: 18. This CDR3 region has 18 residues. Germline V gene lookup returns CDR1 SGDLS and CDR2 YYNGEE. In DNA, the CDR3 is TGTGCCAGCAGCGTAGATGGAGGGGGAGGGCCCGGGGGGGAAACCCAGTACTTC. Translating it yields CASSVDGGGGPGGETQYF.

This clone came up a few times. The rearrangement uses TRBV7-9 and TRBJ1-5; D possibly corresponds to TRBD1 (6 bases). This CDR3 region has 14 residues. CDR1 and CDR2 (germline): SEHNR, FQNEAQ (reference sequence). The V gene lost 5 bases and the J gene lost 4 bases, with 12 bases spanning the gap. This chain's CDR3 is CASSKTGPNQPQHF. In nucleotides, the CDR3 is TGTGCCAGCAGCAAGACAGGCCCAAATCAGCCCCAGCATTTT.

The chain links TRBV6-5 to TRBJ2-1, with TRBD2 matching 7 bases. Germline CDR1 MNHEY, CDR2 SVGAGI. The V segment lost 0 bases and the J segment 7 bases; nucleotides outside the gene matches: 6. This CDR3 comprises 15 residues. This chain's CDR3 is CASSYSGLVGNEQFF. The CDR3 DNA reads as TGTGCCAGCAGTTACTCTGGACTAGTGGGAAATGAGCAGTTCTTC.

CDR3 sequence: CASRDQDTGELFF. The CDR3 DNA reads as TGTGCCAGCAGAGACCAGGACACCGGGGAGCTGTTTTTT. This chain links TRBV7-7 with TRBJ2-2; D is unclear. V was cut by 6 bases and J by 3 bases, with 8 bases left in between. Per germline, CDR1 SSHAT and CDR2 FNYEAQ (reference sequence). The CDR3 contains 13 residues.

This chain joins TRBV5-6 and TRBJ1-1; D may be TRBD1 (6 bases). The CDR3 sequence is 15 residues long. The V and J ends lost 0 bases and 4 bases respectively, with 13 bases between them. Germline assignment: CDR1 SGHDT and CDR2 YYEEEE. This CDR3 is CASSLATGSRTEAFF. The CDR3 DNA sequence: TGTGCCAGCAGCTTGGCCACAGGGTCTCGCACTGAAGCTTTCTTT.

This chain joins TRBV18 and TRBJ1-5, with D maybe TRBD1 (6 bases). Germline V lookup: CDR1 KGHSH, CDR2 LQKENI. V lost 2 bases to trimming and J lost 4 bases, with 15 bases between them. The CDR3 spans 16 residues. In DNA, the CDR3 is TGTGCCAGCTCACCAGTGGGGACAAACGTTAATCAGCCCCAGCATTTT. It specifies CASSPVGTNVNQPQHF.

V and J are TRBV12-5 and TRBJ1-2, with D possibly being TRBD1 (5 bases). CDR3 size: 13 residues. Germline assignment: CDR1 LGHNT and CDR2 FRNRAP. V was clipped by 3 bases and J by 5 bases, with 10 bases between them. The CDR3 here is CASGLSRTYGYTF. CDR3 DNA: TGTGCTAGTGGTTTAAGTCGGACATATGGCTACACCTTC.

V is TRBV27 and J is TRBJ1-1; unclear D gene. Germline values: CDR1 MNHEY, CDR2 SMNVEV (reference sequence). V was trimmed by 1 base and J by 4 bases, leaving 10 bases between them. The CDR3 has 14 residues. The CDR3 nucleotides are TGTGCCAGCAGTTTATTGGGCTCATCCACTGAAGCTTTCTTT. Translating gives CASSLLGSSTEAFF.

The CDR3 reads CASSGTTTGNIQPQHF. For the CDR3, the DNA is TGTGCCAGCAGCGGTACGACGACAGGTAATATACAGCCCCAGCATTTT. This chain joins TRBV7-9 and TRBJ1-5, with D possibly being TRBD1 (6 bases). With 5 bases removed from V and 7 bases from J, the gap between germline ends came to 21 bases. Germline V CDR1 and CDR2: SEHNR, FQNEAQ (reference sequence). CDR3 size: 16 residues.

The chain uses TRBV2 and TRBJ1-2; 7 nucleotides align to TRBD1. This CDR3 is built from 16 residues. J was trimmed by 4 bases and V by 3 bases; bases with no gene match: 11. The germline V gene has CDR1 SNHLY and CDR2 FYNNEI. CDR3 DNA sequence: TGTGCCAGCAGTGACCGGACAGGTCGGGACATCTATGGCTACACCTTC. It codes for CASSDRTGRDIYGYTF.

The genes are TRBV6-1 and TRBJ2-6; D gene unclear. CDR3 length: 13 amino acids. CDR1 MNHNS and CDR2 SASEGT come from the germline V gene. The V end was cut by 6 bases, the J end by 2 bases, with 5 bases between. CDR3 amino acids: CASRQTGANVLTF. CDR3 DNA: TGTGCCAGCAGACAAACTGGGGCCAACGTCCTGACTTTC.

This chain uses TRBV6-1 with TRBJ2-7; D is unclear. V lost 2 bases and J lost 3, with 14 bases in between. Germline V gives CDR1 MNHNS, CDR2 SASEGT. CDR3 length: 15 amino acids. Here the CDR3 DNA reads TGTGCCAGCAGTGAAAGCTGGGCCAGTAACTACGAGCAGTACTTC. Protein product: CASSESWASNYEQYF.

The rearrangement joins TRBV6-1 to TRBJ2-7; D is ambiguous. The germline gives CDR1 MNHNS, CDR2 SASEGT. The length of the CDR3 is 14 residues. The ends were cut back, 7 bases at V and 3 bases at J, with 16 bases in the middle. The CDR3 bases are TGTGCCAGCAATTTTCAGGTAAATCGCTACGAGCAGTACTTC. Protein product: CASNFQVNRYEQYF.

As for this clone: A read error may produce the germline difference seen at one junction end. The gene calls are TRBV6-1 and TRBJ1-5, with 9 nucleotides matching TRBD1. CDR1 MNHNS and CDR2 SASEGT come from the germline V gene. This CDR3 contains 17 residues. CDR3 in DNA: TGTGCCAGCAGGGAAGGGGGCACAGGGGGCGGCAATCAGCCCCAGCATTTT. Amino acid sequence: CASREGGTGGGNQPQHF.

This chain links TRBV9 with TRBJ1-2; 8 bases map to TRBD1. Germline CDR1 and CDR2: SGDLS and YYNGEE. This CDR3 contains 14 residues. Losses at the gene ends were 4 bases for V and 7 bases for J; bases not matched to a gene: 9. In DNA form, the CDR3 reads TGTGCCAGCAGCCCTTCGACAGGGGCCGGTGGCTACACCTTC. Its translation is CASSPSTGAGGYTF. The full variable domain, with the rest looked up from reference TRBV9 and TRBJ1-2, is DSGVTQTPKHLITATGQRVTLRCSPRSGDLSVYWYQQSLDQGLQFLIQYYNGEERAKGNILERFSAQQFPDLHSELNLSSLELGDSALYFCASSPSTGAGGYTFGSGTRLTVV.